The 27 T cell receptor beta chains below all came from one sample that was sequenced in a study of blood T cell repertoires in COVID-19. Assay used: immunoSEQ multiplex PCR; TCRdb lists only in-frame clones, some missing. Found here are about 130,000 clones, roughly 85% of them singletons; the top ten hold roughly a quarter. Sequencing used peripheral blood. These receptors came from a woman of 80 years or more with acute or convalescent COVID-19.

This clone was found once. This chain uses TRBV5-6 with TRBJ1-6; possible D gene TRBD1, 5 bases. Germline V lookup: CDR1 SGHDT, CDR2 YYEEEE. The CDR3 is 16 residues long. The V and J ends lost 5 bases and 1 base respectively, with 13 bases between them. CDR3 coding DNA: TGTGCCAGCAGACAGCACGGGGGTTCCTATAATTCACCCCTCCACTTT. Its protein product is CASRQHGGSYNSPLHF.

The gene calls are TRBV6-5 and TRBJ1-1; D is possibly TRBD1 (6 bases). This CDR3 has 14 residues. Trimming left V 6 bases short and J 4 bases short, with 15 bases between. CDR1 is MNHEY and CDR2 is SVGAGI in the germline V gene. CDR3 nucleotide sequence: TGTGCCAGCAGGGGATTTACAGGGTTCACTGAAGCTTTCTTT. It encodes CASRGFTGFTEAFF.

The chain has TRBV28 and TRBJ2-4, with 9 nucleotides matching TRBD1. The CDR3 runs 17 residues. Germline CDR1 MDHEN, CDR2 SYDVKM. Trimming took 8 bases from V and 3 from J; bases not matched to a gene: 14. CDR3: CASSNWGQGTRKNIQYF. In DNA, the CDR3 is TGTGCCAGCTCTAATTGGGGACAGGGAACCCGCAAAAACATTCAGTACTTC.

This chain links TRBV27 with TRBJ2-7; no definite D call. V lost 0 bases and J 3 bases, leaving 12 bases between the germline ends. This CDR3 spans 15 amino acids. Germline lookup yields CDR1 MNHEY and CDR2 SMNVEV (reference sequence). CDR3: CASSLSAATLYEQYV. In nucleotides, the CDR3 is TGTGCCAGCAGTTTATCAGCAGCGACCCTCTACGAGCAGTACGTC.

This clone has just a few counts. The rearrangement uses TRBV3-1 (or the pseudogene TRBV3-2) and TRBJ1-1; D gene ambiguous. Germline CDR1 reads LGHDT; CDR2 reads YNNKEL (reference sequence). V lost 5 bases, J lost 5 bases, and 12 bases lay in between. The CDR3 totals 13 residues. The CDR3 DNA is TGTGCCAGCAGCTTGAACATTGAAACTGAAGCTTTCTTT. This sequence encodes CASSLNIETEAFF.

This chain uses TRBV6-2 or TRBV6-3 with TRBJ2-1; maybe TRBD2 (7 bases). The germline V and J ends were trimmed by 5 bases and 2 bases, with 16 bases remaining between them. The germline V gene encodes CDR1 MNHEY and CDR2 SVGEGT. CDR3 length: 16 amino acids. The CDR3 bases are TGTGCCAGCAGTCCATTTGCGGGGGCTACCTACAATGAGCAGTTCTTC. Translation gives CASSPFAGATYNEQFF.

This CDR3 is CASSLSGQTGNTIYF. CDR3 sequence (DNA): TGCGCCAGCAGCCTTTCAGGACAGACTGGAAACACCATATATTTT. The chain has TRBV5-1 and TRBJ1-3; TRBD1 is a possible D gene (6 bases). Germline V gene sequence: CDR1 SGHRS, CDR2 YFSETQ. The CDR3 sequence is 15 residues long. V was pared by 4 bases and J by 2 bases, with 13 bases between.

This clone showed up just once. The CDR3 coding sequence is TGTGCCAGTAGTATAGGGGAGTATCAGCCCCAGCATTTT. Its protein product is CASSIGEYQPQHF. The chain uses TRBV19 and TRBJ1-5; unclear D gene. Trimming stripped 1 base from V and 5 bases from J, with 6 bases between. This CDR3 comprises 13 residues. CDR1 and CDR2 (germline): LNHDA, SQIVND (reference sequence).

V and J are TRBV4-2 and TRBJ1-2; D is undetermined. Trimming removed 1 base at V and 7 bases at J, with 10 bases between. The germline CDR1 and CDR2 sequences are LGHNA and YNFKEQ. The CDR3 consists of 13 residues. DNA of the CDR3: TGTGCCAGCAGCCAAGGCCTCACCGGTGGCTACACCTTC. Amino acids: CASSQGLTGGYTF.

The chain has TRBV29-1 and TRBJ2-5, with D possibly being TRBD2 (6 bases). The CDR3 is 13 residues long. Germline V CDR1 and CDR2: SQVTM, ANQGSEA. Trimming stripped 3 bases from V and 5 bases from J, with 13 bases between. CDR3 bases: TGCAGCGTTGAGTTGCCAGGGAGGGAGACCCAGTACTTC. Its translation is CSVELPGRETQYF.

The chain is built from TRBV3-1 (or the pseudogene TRBV3-2) and TRBJ2-7, with D perhaps TRBD2 (6 bases). The V end lost 4 bases, the J end lost 1 base, and 8 bases lay between the germline ends. CDR1 and CDR2 from the germline V gene are LGHDT and YNNKEL (reference sequence). The CDR3 length is 13 residues. CDR3 in amino acids: CASSPRGSYEQYF. CDR3 sequence (DNA): TGTGCCAGCAGCCCCCGGGGGTCCTACGAGCAGTACTTC.

The chain carries TRBV7-9 and TRBJ1-6; D is undetermined. Germline values: CDR1 SEHNR, CDR2 FQNEAQ (reference sequence). Trimming left V 6 bases short and J 10 bases short, with 10 bases between. The CDR3 covers 12 residues. The CDR3 is CASSRARSPLHF. CDR3 coding DNA: TGTGCCAGCAGTCGTGCGAGGTCACCCCTCCACTTT. The whole variable domain, filled in from reference TRBV7-9 and TRBJ1-6, reads DTGVSQNPRHKITKRGQNVTFRCDPISEHNRLYWYRQTLGQGPEFLTYFQNEAQLEKSRLLSDRFSAERPKGSFSTLEIQRTEQGDSAMYLCASSRARSPLHFGNGTRLTVT.

This sequence joins TRBV3-1 (or the pseudogene TRBV3-2) and TRBJ1-4; tentatively, D is TRBD1 (6 bases). The CDR3 runs to 15 residues. The germline V gene encodes CDR1 LGHDT and CDR2 YNNKEL (reference sequence). Deletions cut 0 bases from V and 8 bases from J, with 13 bases between. The CDR3 reads CASSQEGGPPEKLFF. CDR3 nucleotides: TGTGCCAGCAGCCAAGAGGGGGGGCCTCCCGAAAAACTGTTTTTT.

This chain's CDR3 is CASSPRQAGANVLTF. DNA of the CDR3: TGTGCCAGCAGCCCCCGACAGGCTGGGGCCAACGTCCTGACTTTC. V is TRBV6-5 and J is TRBJ2-6; D might be TRBD1 (6 bases). V lost 6 bases and J 2 bases, leaving 11 bases between the germline ends. The germline gives CDR1 MNHEY, CDR2 SVGAGI. The CDR3 is 15 residues long.

This clone was seen once. V and J are TRBV29-1 and TRBJ1-1; D gene ambiguous. Germline CDR1 is SQVTM and CDR2 is ANQGSEA. The V end was cut by 7 bases, the J end by 3 bases, with 12 bases between. This CDR3 contains 12 residues. For the CDR3, the DNA is TGCAGCGCCTATCATCAGGACACTGAAGCTTTCTTT. Its protein product is CSAYHQDTEAFF.

The chain is built from TRBV29-1 and TRBJ1-4; D unclear. Germline-derived CDR1 and CDR2 are SQVTM and ANQGSEA. The CDR3 covers 12 residues. Trimming removed 4 bases at V and 7 bases at J, with 10 bases between. This CDR3 reads CSVVAGPEKLFF. CDR3 DNA: TGCAGCGTTGTAGCCGGCCCTGAAAAACTGTTTTTT.

The genes are TRBV5-1 and TRBJ2-1, with no clear D. Germline CDR1 is SGHRS and CDR2 is YFSETQ. Between the trimmed V and J ends, which lost 0 bases and 0 bases, there was a span of 7 bases. The CDR3 loop spans 15 amino acids. CDR3 nucleotide sequence: TGCGCCAGCAGCTTGGGGTACAGCTCCTACAATGAGCAGTTCTTC. This encodes CASSLGYSSYNEQFF.

The chain carries TRBV3-1 (or the pseudogene TRBV3-2) and TRBJ2-6; TRBD1 matches 10 bases. The CDR3 spans 18 residues. From germline, CDR1 is LGHDT and CDR2 YNNKEL (reference sequence). Trimming cost V 4 bases and J 1 base; bases outside gene matches: 7. CDR3 coding DNA: TGTGCCAGCAGCCCGACGGGACAGGGGATTTCTGGGGCCAACGTCCTGACTTTC. Its protein product is CASSPTGQGISGANVLTF.

The V call is TRBV12-3 or TRBV12-4, the J call TRBJ1-5; D possibly corresponds to TRBD1 (6 bases). V dropped 5 bases and J dropped 6 bases, with 11 bases sitting between them. The CDR3 spans 13 residues. DNA of the CDR3: TGTGCCAGCAGTCGGGGGGGCGGTCAGCCCCAGCATTTT. It is translated as CASSRGGGQPQHF.

The rearrangement joins TRBV18 to TRBJ2-2, with D perhaps TRBD2 (6 bases). This CDR3 comprises 17 residues. Trimming took off 2 bases at V and 4 bases at J, with 17 bases between the two ends. Germline CDR1 is KGHSH and CDR2 is LQKENI. CDR3 DNA: TGTGCCAGCTCACCATTCCACGGTAGGGGAGGCACCGGGGAGCTGTTTTTT. Translating it yields CASSPFHGRGGTGELFF.

The chain carries TRBV10-1 and TRBJ2-2; D is perhaps TRBD1 (5 bases). Germline lookup yields CDR1 WNHNN and CDR2 SYGVQD (reference sequence). This CDR3 region has 14 residues. V lost 2 bases to trimming and J lost 5 bases, with 9 bases between them. The chain's CDR3 is CASSEGAKTGELFF. The CDR3 nucleotides read TGCGCCAGCAGTGAGGGGGCTAAGACCGGGGAGCTGTTTTTT.

V usage is TRBV5-4 and J usage is TRBJ1-1; 8 nucleotides match TRBD1. The trim removed 2 bases at V and 3 bases at J, leaving 6 bases unmatched. CDR1 and CDR2 from the germline V gene are SGHNT and YYREEE (reference sequence). The CDR3 spans 15 residues. The CDR3 sequence: CASSFSGGSYTEAFF. In DNA form, the CDR3 reads TGTGCCAGCAGCTTTTCAGGGGGCTCTTACACTGAAGCTTTCTTT. The whole variable domain, filled in from reference TRBV5-4 and TRBJ1-1, reads ETGVTQSPTHLIKTRGQQVTLRCSSQSGHNTVSWYQQALGQGPQFIFQYYREEENGRGNFPPRFSGLQFPNYSSELNVNALELDDSALYLCASSFSGGSYTEAFFGQGTRLTVV.

The V and J genes are TRBV6-6 and TRBJ1-2, with D perhaps TRBD1 (6 bases). Germline-derived CDR1 and CDR2 are MNHNY and SVGAGI (reference sequence). V lost 8 bases to trimming and J lost 6 bases, with 10 bases between them. The CDR3 is 11 amino acids. The CDR3 DNA reads as TGTGCCAGCGGACAGAACAATGGCTACACCTTC. It encodes CASGQNNGYTF.

This clone was observed a few times. This chain joins TRBV6-5 and TRBJ1-1; D possibly corresponds to TRBD1 (6 bases). From germline, CDR1 is MNHEY and CDR2 SVGAGI. The CDR3 contains 14 residues. Trimming removed 6 bases from V and 0 bases from J, with 11 bases in between. CDR3 DNA sequence: TGTGCCAGCAGAGGGGGGGCTGTGAACACTGAAGCTTTCTTT. Translating gives CASRGGAVNTEAFF.

This clone has a handful of counts. The gene calls are TRBV14 and TRBJ1-4; 10 nucleotides align to TRBD1. The V and J ends lost 3 bases and 5 bases, in that order; junction bases with no gene match: 0. The germline V gene has CDR1 SGHDN and CDR2 FVKESK. The CDR3 extends over 14 amino acids. CDR3 sequence reads: CASSQDRGNEKLFF. The CDR3 DNA is TGTGCCAGCAGCCAGGACAGGGGGAATGAAAAACTGTTTTTT.

In this sample, this clone turned up many times. The rearrangement joins TRBV18 to TRBJ1-3, with 7 bases aligning to TRBD1. Trimming removed 6 bases from V and 3 bases from J; junction bases left unmatched: 5. This CDR3 has 14 residues. Germline V gene data show CDR1 as KGHSH and CDR2 as LQKENI. The CDR3 loop is CASSIQGVGNTIYF. The DNA of the CDR3 is TGTGCCAGCTCGATCCAGGGGGTTGGAAACACCATATATTTT.

The chain has TRBV6-1 and TRBJ1-2; the D gene is possibly TRBD1 (6 bases). The CDR3 sequence is 14 residues long. The germline CDR1 and CDR2 sequences are MNHNS and SASEGT. The V gene lost 3 bases and the J gene lost 4 bases, with 12 bases spanning the gap. CDR3 in amino acids: CASSEGGQTYGYTF. As DNA, the CDR3 is TGTGCCAGCAGTGAGGGGGGGCAGACCTATGGCTACACCTTC.